Listed below are T cell receptor beta chains from one sample, sequenced in a study of T cell changes during pregnancy in multiple sclerosis. Clones were sequenced by immunoSEQ multiplex PCR, and TCRdb holds only the in-frame ones, with some missing. The sample lists 75,000 to 95,000 clones, approximately 89% seen once, with around 1% in the top ten. The sequenced sample was peripheral blood, obtained before pregnancy. The receptor source for this set is a female donor with multiple sclerosis, enrolled in a pregnancy study. The conserved cysteine and the conserved F or W are not part of the CDR3 here.

TRBV27	TRBJ2-3	13	ASSRSGVIADTQY
TRBV7-3	TRBJ1-1	11	ASSQRWNTEAF
TRBV13	TRBJ1-2	15	ASSQLWDRSEDYGYT
TRBV6-5	TRBJ1-4	14	ASSYWRGERGEKLF
TRBV7-2	TRBJ1-6	14	ASSLMRTGAYSPLH
TRBV6-4	TRBJ2-3	13	ASSQGRGSTDTQY
TRBV28	TRBJ1-5	13	ASRPGTGVNQPQH
TRBV9	TRBJ2-3	16	ASSPRKGTSGRSDTQY
TRBV13	TRBJ1-2	12	ASSAGTANYGYT
TRBV5-4	TRBJ1-2	15	ASSLAGSTGEIYGYT
TRBV4-3	TRBJ1-2	13	ASSHPGRGLHGYT
TRBV27	TRBJ1-2	13	ASTSLDRVNYGYT
TRBV10-1	TRBJ1-2	11	ASSSKPNYGYT
TRBV21-1	TRBJ2-4	13	ASSQREGAKNIQY
TRBV12-2	TRBJ1-4	10	ASRLVAEKLF
TRBV7-2	TRBJ1-4	12	ASSPGQLNEKLF
TRBV6-1	TRBJ1-2	12	ASSELVPNYGYT
TRBV15	TRBJ1-2	14	ATSRALTGVDYGYT
TRBV19	TRBJ1-2	12	ASSPIQTGDGYT
TRBV19	TRBJ1-1	13	ASSISGLGGTEAF
TRBV19	TRBJ1-5	10	ASSTVNQPQH
TRBV15	TRBJ2-7	12	ATRRTGSSYEQY
TRBV4-1	TRBJ2-7	11	ASSQEGTSGEY
TRBV28	TRBJ2-1	14	ASSFPGQGGYNEQF
TRBV4-2	TRBJ1-1	13	ASSPRGQLNTEAF
TRBV7-2	TRBJ1-6	11	ATSEGRGSPLH
TRBV7-6	TRBJ2-1	13	ASSDRQGATNEQF
TRBV6-5	TRBJ2-3	13	ASRAFGGSTDTQY
TRBV5-6	TRBJ2-5	12	ASSSSGGVETQY
TRBV7-9	TRBJ1-2	15	ASSLEGFWGEGNGYT
TRBV7-2	TRBJ2-1	15	ASSRLSGLAGYNEQF
TRBV19	TRBJ2-3	12	ATRQGGGRDTQY
TRBV7-6	TRBJ1-2	12	ASSPREGAWGYT
TRBV5-1	TRBJ1-2	11	ASSLPGLDGYT
TRBV19	TRBJ1-2	13	ASRGPTGRFSGYT
TRBV9	TRBJ2-7	12	ASSPGHSIYEQY
TRBV2	TRBJ2-3	16	ASSDRAPGLAGRDTQY
TRBV2	TRBJ1-5	13	ASSVEGTYNQPQH
TRBV28	TRBJ2-2	14	ASSQYRGLVTGELF
TRBV5-4	TRBJ2-7	14	ASSPYLTGNAYEQY
TRBV18	TRBJ1-2	14	ASSQRSTEGNYGYT
TRBV5-1	TRBJ2-1	13	ASSLAGRSYNEQF
TRBV6-6	TRBJ2-7	12	ASSPDRVKSEQY
TRBV19	TRBJ2-3	13	ASSIYRGYTDTQY
TRBV29-1	TRBJ2-7	11	SVDSPLSYEQY
TRBV6-5	TRBJ2-2	14	ASSYLGGANTGELF
TRBV19	TRBJ1-5	12	ASSRRDRERPQH
TRBV19	TRBJ1-2	11	ASTGDPIYGYT
TRBV5-4	TRBJ2-3	14	ASRSRGRGVADTQY
TRBV6-5	TRBJ1-5	12	ASRKDRGNQPQH
TRBV2	TRBJ2-3	12	ASSTRSSTDTQY
TRBV6-6	TRBJ2-7	12	ASTPYIEAYEQY
TRBV2	TRBJ1-1	11	ASSVQLNTEAF
TRBV25-1	TRBJ2-1	15	ASSDMSGRAGYNEQF
TRBV11-2	TRBJ2-3	13	ASSLKGDVTDTQY
TRBV6-1	TRBJ2-7	11	ASRDSATYEQY
TRBV6-1	TRBJ1-1	12	ASRTGVVGTEAF